This TCR beta chain was sequenced for a study of cytomegalovirus exposure and HLA in healthy donors. Details on this clone: Antigen: not known.

In germline, CDR1 is SGHRS, CDR2 YFSETQ. V lost 5 bases and J 7 bases, leaving 15 bases between the germline ends. This CDR3 region has 13 residues. Overall study findings and caveats: Previous analysis showed most TCR beta V segments were productive about 90% or about 30% of the time. In a later analysis, CMV-associated beta chains were mostly HLA-associated, it appeared. Equally common other TCR beta chains were less clonally expanded than HLA-associated ones, a later analysis found.

As for the donors, each was a healthy bone marrow donor. The PCR had 60 Vbeta and 13 Jbeta primers. Generated by immunoSEQ multiplex PCR, the TCRdb table keeps only in-frame clones and is missing some. This sample has some 77,000 clones, with 60% to 80% found just once. The sample taken for sequencing was PBMCs. The receptor was derived from a middle-aged woman in good health and CMV-seropositive. The rearrangement joins TRBV5-1 to TRBJ1-1, with D perhaps TRBD1 (5 bases). DNA of the CDR3: TGCGCCAGCAGTCCCCTGGGGCGAGGTGAAGCTTTCTTT. This encodes CASSPLGRGEAFF.